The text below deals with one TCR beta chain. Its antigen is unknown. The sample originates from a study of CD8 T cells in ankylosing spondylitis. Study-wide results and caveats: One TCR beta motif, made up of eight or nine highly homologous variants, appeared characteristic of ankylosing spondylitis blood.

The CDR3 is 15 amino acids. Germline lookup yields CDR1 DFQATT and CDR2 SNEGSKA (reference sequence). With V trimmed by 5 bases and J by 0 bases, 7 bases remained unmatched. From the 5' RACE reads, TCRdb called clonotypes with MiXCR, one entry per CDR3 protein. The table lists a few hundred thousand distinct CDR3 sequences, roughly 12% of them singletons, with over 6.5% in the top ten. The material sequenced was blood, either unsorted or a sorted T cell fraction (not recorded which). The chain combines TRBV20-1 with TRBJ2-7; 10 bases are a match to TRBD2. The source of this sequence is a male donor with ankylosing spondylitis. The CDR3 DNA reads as TGCAGTGCTCCCGGGACTAGCGTACCCTCCTACGAGCAGTACTTC. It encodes CSAPGTSVPSYEQYF.